This entry describes one T cell receptor (beta chain). Its antigen remains unknown. This likely comes from a read error, as the CDR3 has no conserved phenylalanine or tryptophan at its end. This CDR3 has 17 amino acids. V was pared by 0 bases and J by 4 bases, with 9 bases of the junction left unmatched. Germline CDR1 reads SGHAT; CDR2 reads FQNNGV. This entry comes from a study of T cells in Graves' hyperthyroidism and ophthalmopathy. Across the study: Before any treatment, at initial diagnosis, peripheral blood was collected.

Researchers took RNA transcripts and amplified the TCR beta CDR3 regions from them. The TCR CDR3 was amplified in a first-round RT-PCR using the HTBI primer set. TCRdb independently ran MiXCR on the multiplex PCR reads; one entry per CDR3 protein. Altogether hundreds of thousands of distinct CDR3 sequences are present, under 20% being singletons, with the ten largest covering over 15%. The study enrolled patients aged 18 to 65 with newly diagnosed hyperthyroidism of under 2 months' duration. Diagnostic assessment was based on clinical symptoms, serum thyroxine and TRAb, thyroid ultrasound and orbital computed tomography. Overall study findings and caveats: A model of 13 V-J pairs discriminated ophthalmopathy from stable hyperthyroidism.

The origin of this receptor is a woman in her forties or fifties with Graves' hyperthyroidism that later progressed to Graves' ophthalmopathy. Input material: blood. The rearrangement links TRBV11-2 to TRBJ2-5; 9 bases are shared with TRBD2. This CDR3 reads CASSLDQGAGGGETQYL. For the CDR3, the DNA is TGTGCCAGCAGCTTAGATCAGGGAGCGGGGGGTGGAGAGACCCAGTACCTC.